One sample yielded the 9 T cell receptor beta chains listed below, sequenced in a study of shared clonotypes between healthy human individuals (dated by TCRdb to 2020 to 2021). Preparation of the library involved the immunoSEQ multiplex PCR assay. Entries here come from immuneACCESS through TCRdb and include only in-frame sequences with V and J called. Some clones fail to appear in such tables; in the studies checked, an unresolved V gene covers under half of the shortfall, and the cause of the remainder is unknown. This sample gives under 1,900,000 clones in total; approximately 98.5% of them show up just once. The ten largest clonotypes hold around 0.33% of the sample. Sequenced sample: naive CD4+ T cells sorted from blood. This sample's cell subset or site label indicates: CD45RA+ positively selected. These receptors were collected from a man younger than 40 in good health.

The rearrangement links TRBV5-1 to TRBJ2-2; unclear D gene. V lost 6 bases and J 1 base, leaving 7 bases between the germline ends. Germline assignment: CDR1 SGHRS and CDR2 YFSETQ. The CDR3 has 13 amino acids. DNA for the CDR3: TGCGCCAGCAACAGAGAGAACACCGGGGAGCTGTTTTTT. The encoded protein is CASNRENTGELFF.

This chain joins TRBV18 and TRBJ2-3; 9 bases fit TRBD1. Germline lookup yields CDR1 KGHSH and CDR2 LQKENI. This CDR3 has 17 residues. V gave up 3 bases and J gave up 0 bases; unmatched junction bases: 7. As DNA, the CDR3 is TGTGCCAGCTCACCCCCCGGGACAGGGCCGAGCACAGATACGCAGTATTTT. It is translated as CASSPPGTGPSTDTQYF.

This chain links TRBV15 with TRBJ2-3, with a possible D match to TRBD2 (6 bases). CDR3 length equals 14 residues. Germline assignment: CDR1 LNHNV and CDR2 YYDKDF (reference sequence). Trimming pared 3 bases from V and 6 bases from J, leaving 13 bases between. In DNA form, the CDR3 reads TGTGCCACCAGCAGCCACCGGGAGCCGGATACGCAGTATTTT. Amino acids: CATSSHREPDTQYF. Drawing the rest from reference TRBV15 and TRBJ2-3, the complete variable domain is DAMVIQNPRYQVTQFGKPVTLSCSQTLNHNVMYWYQQKSSQAPKLLFHYYDKDFNNEADTPDNFQSRRPNTSFCFLDIRSPGLGDTAMYLCATSSHREPDTQYFGPGTRLTVL.

The genes are TRBV7-9 and TRBJ2-7, with D possibly matching TRBD2 (5 bases). Germline CDR1 is SEHNR and CDR2 is FQNEAQ (reference sequence). CDR3 length: 14 amino acids. Trimming removed 2 bases from V and 3 bases from J, with 11 bases in between. The CDR3, as DNA: TGTGCCAGCAGCTTACAGCGGAAGAACTACGAGCAGTACTTC. It is translated as CASSLQRKNYEQYF.

With regard to this clone: The sample contains more than one DNA sequence encoding this CDR3. This chain links TRBV18 with TRBJ1-4; TRBD1 matches at 9 bases. The CDR3 is 15 amino acids. V was clipped by 2 bases and J by 5 bases; unmatched bases: 3. Germline assignment: CDR1 KGHSH and CDR2 LQKENI. In DNA form, the CDR3 reads TGTGCCAGCTCACCAGGTGGACAGGGGAATGAAAAACTGTTTTTT. It encodes CASSPGGQGNEKLFF.

The J gene is TRBJ2-6, the V gene TRBV4-1, with D perhaps matching TRBD1 (5 bases). The length of the CDR3 is 16 residues. The germline CDR1 and CDR2 sequences are MGHRA and YSYEKL. The V end lost 4 bases, the J end lost 0 bases, and 10 bases lay between the germline ends. This chain's CDR3 is CASSLSTGSGANVLTF. Here the CDR3 DNA reads TGCGCCAGCAGCCTATCCACAGGCTCTGGGGCCAACGTCCTGACTTTC.

This rearrangement joins TRBV6-1 to TRBJ2-3; possible D gene TRBD2, 6 bases. The CDR3 contains 14 residues. CDR1 and CDR2 (germline): MNHNS, SASEGT. V was pared by 1 base and J by 10 bases, with 15 bases between. The CDR3 loop is CASSEVEAGSAQYF. CDR3 nucleotide sequence: TGTGCCAGCAGTGAAGTGGAGGCGGGATCGGCGCAGTATTTT.

The chain combines TRBV7-9 with TRBJ1-1, with unresolved D. V was shortened by 4 bases and J by 0 bases, with 12 bases between the two germline ends. Germline-derived CDR1 and CDR2 are SEHNR and FQNEAQ (reference sequence). The CDR3 loop spans 15 amino acids. The CDR3 region has the DNA TGTGCCAGCAGCTCGAACCGGGTCCTGAACACTGAAGCTTTCTTT. It is translated as CASSSNRVLNTEAFF.

V gene TRBV28 combines with J gene TRBJ1-5; D is ambiguous. V lost 8 bases, J lost 13 bases, and 15 bases lay in between. The CDR3 sequence is 11 residues long. CDR1 is MDHEN and CDR2 is SYDVKM in the germline V gene. The CDR3 nucleotides read TGTGCCAGCTCCCTCGGGTCAGTACAGCATTTT. Translated: CASSLGSVQHF. Complete variable domain (other parts from reference TRBV28 and TRBJ1-5): DVKVTQSSRYLVKRTGEKVFLECVQDMDHENMFWYRQDPGLGLRLIYFSYDVKMKEKGDIPEGYSVSREKKERFSLILESASTNQTSMYLCASSLGSVQHFGDGTRLSIL.